The 18 T cell receptor gamma chains below all came from one sample that was sequenced in a study of Vδ1+ human thymocytes. The template was reverse-transcribed extracted RNA. Multiplex PCR used pooled V-gene forward primers and a constant-region reverse primer to amplify CDR3s. TCRdb re-called the multiplex PCR reads via CATT. Among tens of thousands of gamma-chain clones listed, over 15% were seen once. Study-wide points: Thymic TRG and TRD repertoires appeared highly polyclonal.

No antigens are known for them. Material: Vdelta1+ gamma-delta thymocytes from the thymus. The subset is: FACS-sorted CD3+ TCRalphabeta- TCRVdelta1+ TCRVdelta2- thymocytes. These receptors were obtained from a boy less than two years old who had congenital heart surgery.

In regard to this clone: This sample also contains other DNA sequences that code for the same CDR3. This sequence joins TRGV9 and TRGJ1 or TRGJ2. CDR1 is GITISATS, CDR2 ISYDGTV, per germline (reference sequence). Losses at the gene ends were 0 bases for V and 7 bases for J; bases not matched to a gene: 6. This CDR3 is 13 amino acids long. The CDR3 region is CALWEVLGYKKLF. CDR3 in DNA: TGTGCCTTGTGGGAGGTGTTGGGGTATAAGAAACTCTTT.

V and J are TRGV9 and TRGJ1 or TRGJ2. The junction had 5 bases not matched to a gene; V was cut back by 3 bases and J by 6 bases. The CDR3 contains 12 residues. From germline, CDR1 is GITISATS and CDR2 ISYDGTV (reference sequence). The CDR3 here is CALWELSYKKLF. The CDR3 DNA reads TGTGCCTTGTGGGAGCTTTCTTATAAGAAACTCTTT.

The chain employs TRGV2 and TRGJ1 or TRGJ2. The trim removed 1 base at V and 9 bases at J, leaving 6 bases unmatched. The CDR3 totals 12 residues. CDR1 EGSNGY and CDR2 YDSYNSKV come from the germline V gene. The CDR3 DNA sequence: TGTGCCACCTGGGACGGTACGTTTAAGAAACTCTTT. Amino acid sequence: CATWDGTFKKLF.

This rearrangement joins TRGV8 to TRGJ1 or TRGJ2. Trimming took 1 base from V and 7 from J; bases not matched to a gene: 7. Germline CDR1 is VENAVY and CDR2 is YDSYNSRV. This CDR3 spans 13 amino acids. CDR3 in DNA: TGTGCCACCTGGGATAGTGTTTGCTATAAGAAACTCTTT. Translated: CATWDSVCYKKLF.

The chain uses TRGV8 and TRGJ1 or TRGJ2. CDR1 and CDR2 from the germline V gene are VENAVY and YDSYNSRV. With V trimmed by 5 bases and J by 12 bases, 7 bases remained unmatched. The CDR3 has 10 residues. The CDR3 region is CATWAPGKLF. DNA of the CDR3: TGTGCCACCTGGGCTCCGGGGAAACTCTTT.

A remark on this clone: The sample has other DNA sequences that encode this CDR3 too. V gene TRGV9 combines with J gene TRGJ1 or TRGJ2. This CDR3 spans 14 amino acids. V shed 3 bases, J shed 2 bases, and the junction held 7 bases outside the gene matches. Germline V gene sequence: CDR1 GITISATS, CDR2 ISYDGTV (reference sequence). The CDR3 sequence: CALWELPYYYKKLF. The CDR3 bases are TGTGCCTTGTGGGAGCTACCCTATTATTATAAGAAACTCTTT.

This clone was observed a few times. This rearrangement joins TRGV4 to TRGJ1 or TRGJ2. CDR3 length equals 10 residues. Trimming removed 6 bases from V and 16 bases from J; junction bases left unmatched: 12. CDR1 and CDR2 (germline): EGSTGY, YDSYTSSV. The CDR3 DNA reads as TGTGCCACCTGGTCCTCGGCATGCCTCTTT. Protein sequence: CATWSSACLF.

With respect to this clone: Different DNA sequences within this sample yield the same CDR3. The rearrangement joins TRGV9 to TRGJP. The CDR3 covers 16 residues. Germline V gene data show CDR1 as GITISATS and CDR2 as ISYDGTV (reference sequence). The J segment lost 4 bases and the V segment lost 3 bases, leaving 3 bases of the junction unmatched. DNA of the CDR3: TGTGCCTTGTGGGAGACACAAGAGTTGGGCAAAAAAATCAAGGTATTT. Residues: CALWETQELGKKIKVF.

This clone is termed medium-sized (0.01 to 0.1%). A single base separates this from a much larger clone, so it may be a read error. The sample contains more than one DNA sequence encoding this CDR3. The chain is built from TRGV8 and TRGJ1 or TRGJ2. Germline assignment: CDR1 VENAVY and CDR2 YDSYNSRV. The J segment lost 1 base and the V segment lost 0 bases, leaving 0 bases of the junction unmatched. This CDR3 spans 13 amino acids. The CDR3 is CATWDRNYYKKLF. The CDR3 region has the DNA TGTGCCACCTGGGATAGGAATTATTATAAGAAACTCTTT.

The chain couples TRGV5 to TRGJP2. The J segment lost 2 bases and the V segment lost 2 bases, leaving 5 bases of the junction unmatched. The CDR3 sequence is 15 residues long. The germline gives CDR1 VINAFY, CDR2 YDVSNSKD. The CDR3 protein is CATWDKESSDWIKTF. CDR3 sequence (DNA): TGTGCCACCTGGGACAAGGAGAGTAGTGATTGGATCAAGACGTTT.

The chain uses TRGV5 and TRGJ1 or TRGJ2. V was clipped by 3 bases and J by 3 bases; unmatched bases: 5. The germline V gene has CDR1 VINAFY and CDR2 YDVSNSKD. The CDR3 contains 13 residues. This CDR3 is CATWDAVYYKKLF. The CDR3 DNA reads TGTGCCACCTGGGACGCCGTTTATTATAAGAAACTCTTT.

In its sample, this clone was seen a few times. In the same sample, other DNA sequences code for this CDR3. This chain uses TRGV2 with TRGJ1 or TRGJ2. Germline V gives CDR1 EGSNGY, CDR2 YDSYNSKV. The CDR3 totals 13 residues. With V trimmed by 0 bases and J by 7 bases, 6 bases remained unmatched. In nucleotides, the CDR3 is TGTGCCACCTGGGACGGGCGACGCTATAAGAAACTCTTT. Its protein product is CATWDGRRYKKLF.

This clone was seen a handful of times. The chain combines TRGV3 with TRGJ1 or TRGJ2. With 0 bases clipped from V and 4 bases from J, the junction kept 9 bases outside the gene matches. CDR1 is VTNTFY and CDR2 is YDVSTARD in the germline V gene (reference sequence). The CDR3 spans 15 residues. The CDR3 region has the DNA TGTGCCACCTGGGACAGGTCTTGCCCCTATTATAAGAAACTCTTT. This translates into CATWDRSCPYYKKLF.

The rearrangement uses TRGV9 and TRGJ1 or TRGJ2. The V segment lost 2 bases and the J segment 6 bases; nucleotides outside the gene matches: 13. This CDR3 comprises 15 residues. Germline V CDR1 and CDR2: GITISATS, ISYDGTV (reference sequence). The CDR3 sequence: CALWEGRILSYKKLF. The DNA for the CDR3 is TGTGCCTTGTGGGAGGGACGGATTTTAAGTTATAAGAAACTCTTT.

The rearrangement uses TRGV8 and TRGJ1 or TRGJ2. Germline V gene sequence: CDR1 VENAVY, CDR2 YDSYNSRV. The CDR3 totals 13 residues. The V and J ends lost 1 base and 3 bases, in that order; junction bases with no gene match: 3. CDR3 sequence (DNA): TGTGCCACCTGGGATAGCTTTTATTATAAGAAACTCTTT. This sequence encodes CATWDSFYYKKLF.

The chain carries TRGV4 and TRGJ1 or TRGJ2. Trimming took 6 bases from V and 3 from J; bases not matched to a gene: 8. The CDR3 covers 13 residues. Germline V lookup: CDR1 EGSTGY, CDR2 YDSYTSSV. In DNA form, the CDR3 reads TGTGCCACCTGGAGGCTCCCTTATTATAAGAAACTCTTT. Translated, it gives CATWRLPYYKKLF.

As to this clone: One end of the junction does not line up with germline, which may come from a read error. The V gene is TRGV8, the J gene TRGJ1 or TRGJ2. The CDR3 contains 14 residues. Germline lookup yields CDR1 VENAVY and CDR2 YDSYNSRV. The CDR3 loop reads CATWDRPPYSKILF. DNA for the CDR3: TGTGCCACCTGGGATAGGCCACCTTATTCTAAGATACTCTTT.

The chain recombines TRGV9 with TRGJ1 or TRGJ2. Germline V lookup: CDR1 GITISATS, CDR2 ISYDGTV (reference sequence). This CDR3 is built from 13 residues. J gave up 12 bases and V 0 bases, and 11 bases lay outside the gene matches. The CDR3 region is CALWEVAQSGKLF. Written as DNA, the CDR3 is TGTGCCTTGTGGGAGGTGGCCCAATCGGGGAAACTCTTT.